Listed below are T cell receptor beta chains from one sample, sequenced in a study of blood T cell repertoires in COVID-19. Sequenced by immunoSEQ multiplex PCR; TCRdb stores in-frame clones only, minus some. This sample has 120,000 or so clones, with 85% to 90% found just once. Source material: peripheral blood. Source of these receptors: a woman older than 75 with acute or convalescent COVID-19. CDR3s leave out the opening cysteine and the closing phenylalanine or tryptophan.

v_call	j_call	cdr3_length	cdr3_aa
TRBV3-1/TRBV3-2	TRBJ1-2	12	ASSRERGEYGYT
TRBV6-6	TRBJ1-5	11	ASIQGVNQPQH
TRBV7-9	TRBJ2-2	11	ASSLSTAGELF
TRBV11-2	TRBJ1-6	10	ASSSRYSPLH
TRBV4-3	TRBJ2-1	15	ASSQEAPGRPINEQF
TRBV6-5	TRBJ1-1	12	ASSYRGMNTEAF
TRBV2	TRBJ1-5	11	ASNVNHGQPQH
TRBV11-2	TRBJ1-1	12	ASSFQTMNTEAF
TRBV18	TRBJ1-6	10	ASSSNAEALH
TRBV5-8	TRBJ1-2	14	ASSLGVGVYDYGYT
TRBV9	TRBJ2-2	14	ASSPLLAGGRGELF
TRBV18	TRBJ1-2	12	ASSPGLGQDGYT
TRBV24-1	TRBJ1-2	14	ATSDLPGQGTEGYT
TRBV27	TRBJ2-1	13	ASSFLRASYNEQF
TRBV27	TRBJ1-5	12	ASSLVGAIQPQH
TRBV7-9	TRBJ2-5	11	ASSWGGQETQY
TRBV20-1	TRBJ1-1	9	SAIHYTEAF
TRBV4-2	TRBJ2-6	16	ASSQEALGLAGANVLT
TRBV7-9	TRBJ1-1	13	ASSLAGRGGTEAF
TRBV3-1/TRBV3-2	TRBJ1-1	13	ASSPRQIMNTEAF
TRBV6-1	TRBJ1-6	11	ASSESRVSPLH
TRBV9	TRBJ1-4	12	ASSVAQGNEKLF
TRBV7-9	TRBJ2-3	13	ASSLGGGLADTQY
TRBV7-6	TRBJ1-3	14	ASSPSVPSSGNTIY
TRBV15	TRBJ1-4	15	ATSREGEGATNEKLF
TRBV2	TRBJ2-5	11	ASSDDYQETQY
TRBV9	TRBJ2-1	11	ASSLDSYNEQF
TRBV7-9	TRBJ2-1	11	VTSRPGGYEQF
TRBV3-1/TRBV3-2	TRBJ1-1	13	ASSQVRVSGTEAF
TRBV3-1/TRBV3-2	TRBJ2-3	12	ASSPRGRVDTQY
TRBV9	TRBJ1-5	13	ASSPSADSFQPQH
TRBV11-3	TRBJ1-2	11	ASSPAAGGKST
TRBV5-1	TRBJ1-1	11	ASSLTGPNPAF
TRBV7-8	TRBJ1-5	12	ASSLMGPNQPQH
TRBV5-8	TRBJ1-1	11	ASSPGQPYEAF
TRBV10-1	TRBJ2-1	12	ASSVGGGRIEQF
TRBV13	TRBJ2-6	17	ASSLGREGLSSGANVLT
TRBV7-9	TRBJ1-4	12	ASSFDRGTEKLF
TRBV18	TRBJ1-2	11	ASSPGQSNGYT
TRBV5-1	TRBJ1-4	14	ASSLVSQGLGEKLF
TRBV6-5	TRBJ2-7	13	ASSRGGANPYEQY
TRBV6-5	TRBJ2-3	13	ASSYGGAAADTQY
TRBV7-6	TRBJ2-3	13	ASSLRFGQTDTQY
TRBV20-1	TRBJ2-1	9	SANLGQGQF
TRBV6-2/TRBV6-3	TRBJ1-1	14	ASSRLLIDPNTEAF
TRBV19	TRBJ2-3	15	ASSGDRVTSSTDTQY
TRBV4-1	TRBJ2-5	13	ASSQPGQGYETQY
TRBV18	TRBJ1-4	11	ASSPTSGEKLF
TRBV4-1	TRBJ1-3	18	ASSQEGTGGLLGFGNTIY
TRBV5-1	TRBJ1-3	15	ASSLIATGVSGNTIY
TRBV7-8	TRBJ1-1	12	ASSEGQVNTEAF
TRBV11-2	TRBJ1-5	11	ASSLAASQPQH
TRBV4-1	TRBJ1-1	13	ASSPGQELFTEAF
TRBV28	TRBJ1-5	13	ASSLGTQELSPQH